One sample yielded the 24 T cell receptor beta chains listed below, sequenced in a study of shared clonotypes between healthy human individuals. Here immunoSEQ multiplex PCR was the method, and the copy in TCRdb shows in-frame clones only, minus some. The sample lists about 590,000 clones, 95% occurring once. CD45RO-negative, CCR7-selected cells formed the naive CD8 fraction, which excluded terminally differentiated effector memory CD45RA+ cells. The specimen was naive CD8+ T cells sorted from blood. The receptors originated from a woman in her 30s in good health.

The V and J genes are TRBV12-5 and TRBJ2-4; D may be TRBD1 (5 bases). In germline, CDR1 is LGHNT, CDR2 FRNRAP. With 3 bases removed from V and 7 bases from J, the gap between germline ends came to 19 bases. The CDR3 runs to 16 residues. DNA for the CDR3: TGTGCTAGTGGTTTCCCCCTCCTTCAGGGATTGAACATTCAGTACTTC. It encodes CASGFPLLQGLNIQYF.

J is TRBJ1-2 and V is TRBV5-8; a possible D gene is TRBD1 (6 bases). V was clipped by 4 bases and J by 7 bases, with 17 bases between them. This CDR3 spans 14 amino acids. The germline gives CDR1 SGHTS, CDR2 YDEGEE. This chain's CDR3 is CASSQNTGSVGYTF. The DNA for the CDR3 is TGTGCCAGCAGCCAGAATACAGGGTCAGTTGGCTACACCTTC.

This clone occurred once. This chain uses TRBV11-3 with TRBJ2-3, with D uncertain. This CDR3 is built from 12 residues. Germline V CDR1 and CDR2: SGHNT, YENEEA. V lost 5 bases, J lost 5 bases, and 8 bases lay in between. The CDR3 bases are TGTGCCAGCAGCAATCCTAGAGATACGCAGTATTTT. It translates to CASSNPRDTQYF.

V and J are TRBV12-5 and TRBJ2-1; 7 bases fit TRBD1. The length of the CDR3 is 18 residues. In germline, CDR1 is LGHNT, CDR2 FRNRAP. V was pared by 3 bases and J by 0 bases, with 11 bases of the junction left unmatched. CDR3 sequence reads: CASGLRLNRDSSYNEQFF. The CDR3, as DNA: TGTGCTAGTGGTTTAAGACTTAACCGGGACAGCTCCTACAATGAGCAGTTCTTC.

The V and J genes are TRBV18 and TRBJ2-7; TRBD1 agrees at 7 bases. Germline V gene lookup returns CDR1 KGHSH and CDR2 LQKENI. Losses at the gene ends were 1 base for V and 4 bases for J; bases not matched to a gene: 7. The CDR3 is 15 amino acids. The CDR3 protein is CASSPRDRVLYEQYF. The CDR3 nucleotides are TGTGCCAGCTCACCACGAGACAGGGTATTGTACGAGCAGTACTTC.

V is TRBV10-3 and J is TRBJ2-1, with D possibly TRBD2 on 6 matching bases. The ends were cut back, 4 bases at V and 0 bases at J, with 10 bases in the middle. The CDR3 consists of 15 residues. Germline V lookup: CDR1 ENHRY, CDR2 SYGVKD. The CDR3 coding sequence is TGTGCCATCAGTGGGGAGGAGAACTCCTACAATGAGCAGTTCTTC. This encodes CAISGEENSYNEQFF.

The chain joins TRBV5-5 to TRBJ2-7, with 8 bases fitting TRBD2. The CDR3 runs 15 residues. Germline V lookup: CDR1 SGHKS, CDR2 YYEKEE (reference sequence). The ends lost 0 bases at V and 5 bases at J; junction bases unmatched: 7. The CDR3 region has the DNA TGTGCCAGCAGCTTGGGGCGCGGGAGGTTCAACGAGCAGTACTTC. Translation: CASSLGRGRFNEQYF.

The V call is TRBV7-6, the J call TRBJ1-1, with D tentatively TRBD1 (5 bases). This CDR3 comprises 13 residues. V lost 6 bases, J lost 6 bases, and 14 bases lay in between. Germline loops: CDR1 SGHVS, CDR2 FNYEAQ. The CDR3: CASRPPTGAEAFF. In DNA, the CDR3 is TGTGCCAGCAGGCCCCCTACGGGGGCTGAAGCTTTCTTT.

The rearrangement links TRBV27 to TRBJ2-2; D unresolved. Germline assignment: CDR1 MNHEY and CDR2 SMNVEV (reference sequence). V was clipped by 5 bases and J by 1 base, with 8 bases between them. The CDR3 runs 14 residues. CDR3 region: CASSRGRNTGELFF. In DNA, the CDR3 is TGTGCCAGCAGTAGAGGACGGAACACCGGGGAGCTGTTTTTT.

The chain recombines TRBV27 with TRBJ1-2; the match to TRBD1 covers 9 bases. V was clipped by 7 bases and J by 4 bases; unmatched bases: 7. The CDR3 runs to 14 residues. Germline V gene sequence: CDR1 MNHEY, CDR2 SMNVEV (reference sequence). CDR3 amino acids: CASKPGTGSYGYTF. CDR3 sequence (DNA): TGTGCCAGCAAACCCGGGACAGGGTCCTATGGCTACACCTTC.

This rearrangement joins TRBV13 to TRBJ2-1; 11 bases align to TRBD2. This CDR3 has 18 residues. The junction had 15 bases not matched to a gene; V was cut back by 4 bases and J by 7 bases. Per the germline V gene, CDR1 is PRHDT and CDR2 is FYEKMQ (reference sequence). CDR3 sequence reads: CASSSEEELAGADNEQFF. In DNA, the CDR3 is TGTGCCAGCAGCTCTGAGGAGGAACTAGCGGGAGCGGATAATGAGCAGTTCTTC.

The V and J genes are TRBV5-6 and TRBJ1-4; a possible D gene is TRBD1 (6 bases). The germline V and J ends were trimmed by 0 bases and 8 bases, with 20 bases remaining between them. The CDR3 runs 17 residues. Germline loops: CDR1 SGHDT, CDR2 YYEEEE. This CDR3 reads CASSLGGPGTAPEKLFF. In DNA, the CDR3 is TGTGCCAGCAGCTTGGGGGGGCCCGGGACTGCCCCCGAAAAACTGTTTTTT.

V and J are TRBV27 and TRBJ1-2; 9 nucleotides line up with TRBD1. The CDR3 has 15 residues. Germline loops: CDR1 MNHEY, CDR2 SMNVEV (reference sequence). V gave up 0 bases and J gave up 4 bases; unmatched junction bases: 3. The CDR3 here is CASSLSNRGLYGYTF. The CDR3 nucleotides read TGTGCCAGCAGTTTATCGAACAGGGGGCTCTATGGCTACACCTTC.

This chain connects TRBV7-9 to TRBJ2-1, with D perhaps TRBD1 or TRBD2 (5 bases each). The V gene's germline CDR1 is SEHNR and CDR2 FQNEAQ (reference sequence). V gave up 3 bases and J gave up 3 bases, with 12 bases separating them. The CDR3 runs to 15 residues. CDR3 loop: CASSFYERGYNEQFF. The CDR3 nucleotides read TGTGCCAGCAGCTTTTACGAGAGGGGCTACAATGAGCAGTTCTTC.

The chain links TRBV28 to TRBJ2-5, with TRBD2 matching 8 bases. The DNA end lines up better with TRBJ2-7; the J call may be wrong. Germline CDR1 reads MDHEN; CDR2 reads SYDVKM. The CDR3 length is 14 residues. CDR3 amino acids: CASSFGTSSYEQYF. Here the CDR3 DNA reads TGTGCCAGCAGTTTCGGGACTAGCTCCTACGAGCAGTACTTC.

The CDR3 DNA is TGCGCCAGCAGCCAAGAATCATCCAGGACCAATGAGCAGTTCTTC. As protein: CASSQESSRTNEQFF. The chain employs TRBV4-1 and TRBJ2-1, with unresolved D. The V gene's germline CDR1 is MGHRA and CDR2 YSYEKL. V lost 0 bases, J lost 6 bases, and 12 bases lay in between. CDR3 length equals 15 residues.

The V gene is TRBV10-2, the J gene TRBJ2-7; 11 bases align to TRBD2. The trim removed 7 bases at V and 6 bases at J, leaving 8 bases unmatched. CDR1 is WSHSY, CDR2 SAAADI, per germline. The CDR3 is 14 amino acids. The CDR3 protein is CASKPSGRSTEQYF. The DNA for the CDR3 is TGCGCCAGCAAGCCTAGCGGGAGGTCAACCGAGCAGTACTTC.

The J gene is TRBJ2-2, the V gene TRBV29-1; D gene ambiguous. Germline V lookup: CDR1 SQVTM, CDR2 ANQGSEA. Trimming removed 0 bases at V and 3 bases at J, with 8 bases between. This CDR3 contains 14 residues. CDR3 loop: CSVEDVRYTGELFF. CDR3 nucleotides: TGCAGCGTTGAAGACGTAAGGTACACCGGGGAGCTGTTTTTT.

In DNA form, the CDR3 reads TGTGCCAGCAGTTTATACAAGCTCTATGAGCAGTTCTTC. Amino acid sequence: CASSLYKLYEQFF. This sequence joins TRBV28 and TRBJ2-1; no firm D call. Germline V gene data show CDR1 as MDHEN and CDR2 as SYDVKM. The CDR3 loop spans 13 amino acids. V was cut by 1 base and J by 8 bases, with 9 bases left in between.

The rearrangement joins TRBV6-5 to TRBJ2-7, with TRBD1 identical over 12 bases. Trimming at V came to 4 bases and at J to 7 bases, leaving 5 bases not matched to a gene. The CDR3 is 14 amino acids. From germline, CDR1 is MNHEY and CDR2 SVGAGI. CDR3 bases: TGTGCCAGCAGTTCGGGACAGGGGGCGGAAGAGCAGTACTTC. The encoded protein is CASSSGQGAEEQYF.

The genes are TRBV18 and TRBJ2-1; TRBD1 matches 7 bases. The ends lost 3 bases at V and 8 bases at J; junction bases unmatched: 13. CDR1 and CDR2 from the germline V gene are KGHSH and LQKENI. This CDR3 region has 16 residues. CDR3 DNA: TGTGCCAGCTCACCGCGGACAGGCGCTACCATCCATGAGCAGTTCTTC. Protein sequence: CASSPRTGATIHEQFF.

The chain is built from TRBV6-1 and TRBJ1-1, with a tentative D call TRBD1 (6 bases). This CDR3 is built from 16 residues. V was pared by 4 bases and J by 0 bases, with 15 bases between. Germline assignment: CDR1 MNHNS and CDR2 SASEGT. This chain's CDR3 is CASSGTLQGLNTEAFF. The CDR3 DNA is TGTGCCAGCAGTGGCACTTTACAGGGACTGAACACTGAAGCTTTCTTT.

The chain recombines TRBV11-2 with TRBJ2-1; possible D gene TRBD2, 5 bases. This CDR3 is built from 16 residues. V lost 5 bases and J 5 bases, leaving 19 bases between the germline ends. Germline CDR1 reads SGHAT; CDR2 reads FQNNGV. The CDR3 DNA reads as TGTGCCAGCAGCGCAACAGTCAGCGGATTGGACAATGAGCAGTTCTTC. Protein: CASSATVSGLDNEQFF.

The genes are TRBV9 and TRBJ2-7, with a weak D call TRBD1 (5 bases). V lost 7 bases and J 3 bases, leaving 17 bases between the germline ends. CDR3 size: 14 residues. Germline V CDR1 and CDR2: SGDLS, YYNGEE. The CDR3 sequence: CASSRGPGNYEQYF. CDR3 in DNA: TGTGCCAGCTCAAGGGGTCCAGGGAACTACGAGCAGTACTTC.